Listed here are 27 T cell receptor beta chains from one sample, sequenced in a study of T cell repertoires in cytomegalovirus infection (dated by TCRdb to between 2018 and 2020). Sequencer: Illumina HiSeq 1500. TCRdb trimmed the raw reads at Q25, called clones with MiXCR and kept productive beta chains. A single entry per CDR3 protein holds the most common genes and DNA from its merged rows. In this sample the table shows 170,000 or so distinct CDR3 sequences, about 18% of which occur a single time. The ten biggest clones cover about 23% of the sample. The sample was CD8+ T cells from PBMCs. These receptors originate from a human donor in good health (CMV status not recorded). Some clones in this sample may be carry-over from other donors' samples.

The chain employs TRBV25-1 and TRBJ2-1; TRBD2 agrees at 13 bases. The CDR3 is 16 residues long. Germline CDR1 reads MGHDK; CDR2 reads SYGVNS. Losses at the gene ends were 5 bases for V and 4 bases for J; bases not matched to a gene: 5. CDR3 amino acids: CASSPGLAGLYNEQFF. CDR3 bases: TGTGCCAGCAGTCCGGGACTAGCGGGACTTTACAATGAGCAGTTCTTC. Full variable domain (missing parts from reference TRBV25-1 and TRBJ2-1): EADIYQTPRYLVIGTGKKITLECSQTMGHDKMYWYQQDPGMELHLIHYSYGVNSTEKGDLSSESTVSRIRTEHFPLTLESARPSHTSQYLCASSPGLAGLYNEQFFGPGTRLTVL.

This sequence joins TRBV9 and TRBJ2-7; D is uncertain. V lost 3 bases to trimming and J lost 0 bases, with 7 bases between them. Germline assignment: CDR1 SGDLS and CDR2 YYNGEE. The CDR3 contains 13 residues. The CDR3 loop is CASSDGSSYEQYF. CDR3 in DNA: TGTGCCAGCAGCGACGGAAGCTCCTACGAGCAGTACTTC.

In its sample, this clonotype was seen a few times. The chain employs TRBV4-1 and TRBJ2-2, with a tentative D call TRBD1 (6 bases). The germline V and J ends were trimmed by 0 bases and 3 bases, with 8 bases remaining between them. The CDR3 loop spans 15 amino acids. The germline V gene has CDR1 MGHRA and CDR2 YSYEKL. The CDR3 DNA is TGCGCCAGCAGCCAAGATACAGGGCACACCGGGGAGCTGTTTTTT. It codes for CASSQDTGHTGELFF.

The table lists this clonotype with a few counts. This chain links TRBV6-2 or TRBV6-3 with TRBJ2-1; D remains unclear. V was clipped by 0 bases and J by 6 bases, with 6 bases between them. Germline values: CDR1 MNHEY, CDR2 SVGEGT. The CDR3 runs to 13 residues. DNA for the CDR3: TGTGCCAGCAGTTACTCGAGGTTCAATGAGCAGTTCTTC. This codes for CASSYSRFNEQFF.

This clonotype was detected only a few times. V gene TRBV28 combines with J gene TRBJ2-7; no firm D call. CDR1 MDHEN and CDR2 SYDVKM come from the germline V gene. There are 17 residues in the CDR3. V lost 2 bases and J 4 bases, leaving 21 bases between the germline ends. The CDR3 coding sequence is TGTGCCAGCAGTTTACCCCTAGACCAAATCGGCGGATACGAGCAGTACTTC. Its protein is CASSLPLDQIGGYEQYF.

The V gene is TRBV7-9, the J gene TRBJ1-1; perhaps TRBD1 as D (6 bases). CDR1 and CDR2 (germline): SEHNR, FQNEAQ (reference sequence). The CDR3 length is 15 residues. With 6 bases removed from V and 5 bases from J, the gap between germline ends came to 19 bases. DNA of the CDR3: TGTGCCAGCAGTCAGGCGGGGGGTAGGGGGACTGAAGCTTTCTTT. Its protein product is CASSQAGGRGTEAFF.

This clonotype was seen more than once but under ten times. The gene calls are TRBV2 and TRBJ1-1; D is unclear. The CDR3 consists of 11 residues. The V end was cut by 6 bases, the J end by 6 bases, with 8 bases between. Germline loops: CDR1 SNHLY, CDR2 FYNNEI. The CDR3 sequence is CASRSGPEAFF. The CDR3 nucleotides read TGTGCCAGCAGGTCCGGTCCTGAAGCTTTCTTT. Full variable domain (missing parts from reference TRBV2 and TRBJ1-1): EPEVTQTPSHQVTQMGQEVILRCVPISNHLYFYWYRQILGQKVEFLVSFYNNEISEKSEIFDDQFSVERPDGSNFTLKIRSTKLEDSAMYFCASRSGPEAFFGQGTRLTVV.

The chain links TRBV20-1 to TRBJ2-7; 7 bases match TRBD1. The germline V gene has CDR1 DFQATT and CDR2 SNEGSKA (reference sequence). Germline trimming cut 3 bases from V and 0 bases from J; bases unmatched to any gene: 5. The CDR3 sequence is 14 residues long. The CDR3 nucleotides read TGCAGTGCTAGGAGGGGACAGACCTCCTACGAGCAGTACTTC. Its translation is CSARRGQTSYEQYF.

This chain joins TRBV7-9 and TRBJ1-5; D remains ambiguous. The CDR3 sequence is 12 residues long. V was cut by 0 bases and J by 11 bases, with 8 bases left in between. CDR1 is SEHNR, CDR2 FQNEAQ, per germline (reference sequence). CDR3 in amino acids: CASSLAERAQHF. In DNA, the CDR3 is TGTGCCAGCAGCTTAGCGGAGAGAGCCCAGCATTTT.

This clonotype was found a few times. The chain recombines TRBV12-3 or TRBV12-4 with TRBJ1-4; D is uncertain. The CDR3 extends over 13 amino acids. Trimming removed 4 bases at V and 7 bases at J, with 10 bases between. The CDR3 DNA follows: TGTGCCAGCAGTTACTCCTTGCGTGAAAAACTGTTTTTT. Residues: CASSYSLREKLFF.

This clonotype was picked up a small number of times. J is TRBJ2-1 and V is TRBV13; 11 nucleotides agree with TRBD2. Germline V gives CDR1 PRHDT, CDR2 FYEKMQ (reference sequence). Trimming at V came to 5 bases and at J to 7 bases, leaving 16 bases not matched to a gene. CDR3 length equals 18 residues. The CDR3 bases are TGTGCCAGCAGCCCTGAAATAGCGGGGGGGCTGCGGAATAATGAGCAGTTCTTC. Protein product: CASSPEIAGGLRNNEQFF.

V gene TRBV29-1 combines with J gene TRBJ2-3, with 7 positions matching TRBD1. Losses at the gene ends were 3 bases for V and 1 base for J; bases not matched to a gene: 7. The CDR3 is 15 residues long. Germline V lookup: CDR1 SQVTM, CDR2 ANQGSEA. The CDR3 sequence is CSVDGAGTGTDTQYF. CDR3 sequence (DNA): TGCAGCGTTGATGGGGCCGGGACAGGCACAGATACGCAGTATTTT.

The CDR3 sequence is CASSLTGVQETQYF. CDR3 bases: TGTGCCAGCAGTTTGACGGGGGTTCAAGAGACCCAGTACTTC. The chain carries TRBV28 and TRBJ2-5, with a weak D call TRBD2 (6 bases). The CDR3 length is 14 residues. In germline, CDR1 is MDHEN, CDR2 SYDVKM. V was pared by 3 bases and J by 2 bases, with 10 bases between.

The chain has TRBV4-1 and TRBJ2-6; no firm D call. Germline V gene sequence: CDR1 MGHRA, CDR2 YSYEKL. This CDR3 comprises 17 residues. Trimming left V 0 bases short and J 0 bases short, with 9 bases between. This chain's CDR3 is CASSQEGPNSGANVLTF. DNA for the CDR3: TGCGCCAGCAGCCAAGAGGGCCCAAACTCTGGGGCCAACGTCCTGACTTTC.

The rearrangement links TRBV6-1 to TRBJ2-5; D gene unclear. V was trimmed by 6 bases and J by 2 bases, leaving 19 bases between them. In germline, CDR1 is MNHNS, CDR2 SASEGT. CDR3 size: 16 residues. The CDR3 bases are TGTGCCAGCAGCGAAATGGAACCAATCCTTCAAGAGACCCAGTACTTC. It specifies CASSEMEPILQETQYF.

Of note for this clonotype: Given a much more abundant clone one base away, this may be a read error. The conserved phenylalanine or tryptophan normally closing the CDR3 is absent here, so this likely arose from a read error. The genes are TRBV20-1 and TRBJ1-6, with TRBD1 as a possible D gene (5 bases). The germline V gene has CDR1 DFQATT and CDR2 SNEGSKA (reference sequence). CDR3 length: 14 residues. Trimming shortened V by 0 bases and J by 7 bases, and 10 bases separated the two germline ends. CDR3 nucleotides: TGCAGTGCTAGAGAGGCACAGGAAAATTCACCCCTCCACCTT. Its protein is CSAREAQENSPLHL.

This clonotype was picked up a small number of times. This chain connects TRBV7-8 to TRBJ2-7, with D tentatively TRBD2 (6 bases). The CDR3 is made up of 16 amino acids. CDR1 is SGHVS and CDR2 is FQNEAQ in the germline V gene. The ends were cut back, 1 base at V and 1 base at J, with 14 bases in the middle. CDR3 DNA sequence: TGTGCCAGCAGCTTAGTCTCCGGGGGAGAGTCCTACGAGCAGTACTTC. This encodes CASSLVSGGESYEQYF.

The chain recombines TRBV5-6 with TRBJ1-5; maybe TRBD1 (5 bases). The length of the CDR3 is 15 residues. V lost 4 bases to trimming and J lost 4 bases, with 15 bases between them. Germline values: CDR1 SGHDT, CDR2 YYEEEE. The CDR3 region is CASSIAGHLNQPQHF. CDR3 bases: TGTGCCAGCAGCATAGCAGGACACCTTAATCAGCCCCAGCATTTT.

This clonotype was found a few times. DNA of the CDR3: TGTGCCAGCAGAAGGGACCTGGGGACAGATACGCAGTATTTT. Its protein product is CASRRDLGTDTQYF. The gene calls are TRBV6-1 and TRBJ2-3; the D gene could be TRBD1 or TRBD2 (5 bases each). Germline V CDR1 and CDR2: MNHNS, SASEGT. Between the trimmed V and J ends, which lost 6 bases and 3 bases, there was a span of 13 bases. The CDR3 spans 14 residues.

The sample holds a few counts of this clonotype. V gene TRBV2 combines with J gene TRBJ2-3; no clear D. The CDR3 consists of 13 residues. Trimming shortened V by 7 bases and J by 2 bases, and 10 bases separated the two germline ends. Per the germline V gene, CDR1 is SNHLY and CDR2 is FYNNEI. The CDR3 DNA sequence: TGTGCCAGCACCTTCACCCACACAGATACGCAGTATTTT. Translating gives CASTFTHTDTQYF.

The chain couples TRBV6-5 to TRBJ1-4; D uncertain. This CDR3 comprises 14 residues. CDR1 and CDR2 from the germline V gene are MNHEY and SVGAGI. Trimming removed 3 bases at V and 4 bases at J, with 9 bases between. The CDR3 bases are TGTGCCAGCAGTTATGGGCTGGGTAATGAAAAACTGTTTTTT. Amino acids: CASSYGLGNEKLFF.

This clonotype occurred a few times. The chain joins TRBV6-5 to TRBJ2-3, with D possibly called TRBD1 or TRBD2 (6 bases each). Per germline, CDR1 MNHEY and CDR2 SVGAGI. Trimming removed 2 bases from V and 2 bases from J, with 8 bases in between. The CDR3 consists of 14 residues. The DNA for the CDR3 is TGTGCCAGCAGTTACGGGGGGCCCACAGATACGCAGTATTTT. This gives the protein CASSYGGPTDTQYF.

This clonotype was seen a few times. This sequence joins TRBV7-8 and TRBJ1-1, with TRBD1 identical over 8 bases. The junction had 6 bases not matched to a gene; V was cut back by 2 bases and J by 1 base. Germline CDR1 reads SGHVS; CDR2 reads FQNEAQ. The CDR3 loop spans 16 amino acids. The CDR3: CASSLFLDRENTEAFF. CDR3 in DNA: TGTGCCAGCAGCTTATTTTTGGACAGGGAGAACACTGAAGCTTTCTTT.

The rearrangement joins TRBV6-5 to TRBJ2-1; 8 bases are shared with TRBD1. Germline loops: CDR1 MNHEY, CDR2 SVGAGI. The V gene end was trimmed by 2 bases and the J gene end by 6 bases; junction bases not matched to a gene: 3. The CDR3 length is 14 residues. This CDR3 reads CASSYGQGSNEQFF. For the CDR3, the DNA is TGTGCCAGCAGTTACGGACAGGGTAGCAATGAGCAGTTCTTC.

This clonotype was observed many times. The rearrangement joins TRBV7-2 to TRBJ2-3, with a possible D match to TRBD1 (5 bases). Trimming removed 5 bases at V and 2 bases at J, with 14 bases between. CDR3 size: 15 residues. Per the germline V gene, CDR1 is SGHTA and CDR2 is FQGNSA. The CDR3 DNA is TGTGCCAGCAGCCCGGACAAGTTCCTCACAGATACGCAGTATTTT. Translating it yields CASSPDKFLTDTQYF.

The CDR3 DNA is TGTGCCAGCAGGTTCCAGACAGGGGGGACAGATGAGCAGTTCTTC. Protein sequence: CASRFQTGGTDEQFF. This chain connects TRBV6-6 to TRBJ2-1, with 9 bases matching TRBD1. CDR3 length equals 15 residues. J was trimmed by 8 bases and V by 6 bases; bases with no gene match: 11. Germline CDR1 and CDR2: MNHNY and SVGAGI (reference sequence).

This sequence joins TRBV29-1 and TRBJ2-1; D is possibly TRBD2 (5 bases). Trimming removed 7 bases from V and 7 bases from J, with 20 bases in between. The V gene's germline CDR1 is SQVTM and CDR2 ANQGSEA. The CDR3 has 14 amino acids. The CDR3 DNA sequence: TGCAGCGCAGAACTGGGTGAGGGTCGGAATGAGCAGTTCTTC. Its translation: CSAELGEGRNEQFF.